This T cell receptor beta chain was captured by sequencing in a study of a mutant IDH1 vaccine in newly diagnosed glioma. Study overall: Week 35 was assigned to visit V12, and week 47 was assigned to visit V13.

The time point was: week 47, end of study. Mutant IDH1 20-mer peptide, at 300 ug, made up each vaccine dose, with topical imiquimod. Assay: immunoSEQ multiplex PCR; the TCRdb copy retains only in-frame clones and omits some. The data contain some 20,000 clones, roughly 83% of them seen just once; the ten biggest clones take up approximately 2.6%. With 6 bases removed from V and 7 bases from J, the gap between germline ends came to 12 bases. Per germline, CDR1 SQVTM and CDR2 ANQGSEA. The CDR3 totals 12 residues. About this clone itself: Its antigen is not identified.

The chain couples TRBV29-1 to TRBJ2-2; D is uncertain. Material: PBMCs, obtained from a glioma patient whose treatment included an IDH1 peptide vaccine. The TCR was taken from a man aged 40-55 years with glioma. In DNA, the CDR3 is TGCAGCGTCCATCAGCTTAGCGGGGAGCTGTTTTTT. It translates to CSVHQLSGELFF.